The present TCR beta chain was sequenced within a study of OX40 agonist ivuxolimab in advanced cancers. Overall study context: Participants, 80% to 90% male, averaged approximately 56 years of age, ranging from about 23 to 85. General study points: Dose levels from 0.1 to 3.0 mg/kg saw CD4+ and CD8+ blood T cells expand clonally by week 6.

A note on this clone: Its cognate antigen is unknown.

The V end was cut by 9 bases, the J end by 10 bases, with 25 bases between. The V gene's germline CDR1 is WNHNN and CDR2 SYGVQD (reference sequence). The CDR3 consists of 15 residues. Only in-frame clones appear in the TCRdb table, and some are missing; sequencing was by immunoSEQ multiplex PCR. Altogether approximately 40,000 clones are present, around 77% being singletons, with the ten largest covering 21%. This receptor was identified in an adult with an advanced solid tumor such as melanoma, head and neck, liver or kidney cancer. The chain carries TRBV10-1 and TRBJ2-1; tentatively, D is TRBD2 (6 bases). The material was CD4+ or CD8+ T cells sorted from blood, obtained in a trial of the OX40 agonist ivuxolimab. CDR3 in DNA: TGCGCCAGAAATTCGGGGGACCCTTTACAATGGGAGCAGTTCTTC. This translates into CARNSGDPLQWEQFF.